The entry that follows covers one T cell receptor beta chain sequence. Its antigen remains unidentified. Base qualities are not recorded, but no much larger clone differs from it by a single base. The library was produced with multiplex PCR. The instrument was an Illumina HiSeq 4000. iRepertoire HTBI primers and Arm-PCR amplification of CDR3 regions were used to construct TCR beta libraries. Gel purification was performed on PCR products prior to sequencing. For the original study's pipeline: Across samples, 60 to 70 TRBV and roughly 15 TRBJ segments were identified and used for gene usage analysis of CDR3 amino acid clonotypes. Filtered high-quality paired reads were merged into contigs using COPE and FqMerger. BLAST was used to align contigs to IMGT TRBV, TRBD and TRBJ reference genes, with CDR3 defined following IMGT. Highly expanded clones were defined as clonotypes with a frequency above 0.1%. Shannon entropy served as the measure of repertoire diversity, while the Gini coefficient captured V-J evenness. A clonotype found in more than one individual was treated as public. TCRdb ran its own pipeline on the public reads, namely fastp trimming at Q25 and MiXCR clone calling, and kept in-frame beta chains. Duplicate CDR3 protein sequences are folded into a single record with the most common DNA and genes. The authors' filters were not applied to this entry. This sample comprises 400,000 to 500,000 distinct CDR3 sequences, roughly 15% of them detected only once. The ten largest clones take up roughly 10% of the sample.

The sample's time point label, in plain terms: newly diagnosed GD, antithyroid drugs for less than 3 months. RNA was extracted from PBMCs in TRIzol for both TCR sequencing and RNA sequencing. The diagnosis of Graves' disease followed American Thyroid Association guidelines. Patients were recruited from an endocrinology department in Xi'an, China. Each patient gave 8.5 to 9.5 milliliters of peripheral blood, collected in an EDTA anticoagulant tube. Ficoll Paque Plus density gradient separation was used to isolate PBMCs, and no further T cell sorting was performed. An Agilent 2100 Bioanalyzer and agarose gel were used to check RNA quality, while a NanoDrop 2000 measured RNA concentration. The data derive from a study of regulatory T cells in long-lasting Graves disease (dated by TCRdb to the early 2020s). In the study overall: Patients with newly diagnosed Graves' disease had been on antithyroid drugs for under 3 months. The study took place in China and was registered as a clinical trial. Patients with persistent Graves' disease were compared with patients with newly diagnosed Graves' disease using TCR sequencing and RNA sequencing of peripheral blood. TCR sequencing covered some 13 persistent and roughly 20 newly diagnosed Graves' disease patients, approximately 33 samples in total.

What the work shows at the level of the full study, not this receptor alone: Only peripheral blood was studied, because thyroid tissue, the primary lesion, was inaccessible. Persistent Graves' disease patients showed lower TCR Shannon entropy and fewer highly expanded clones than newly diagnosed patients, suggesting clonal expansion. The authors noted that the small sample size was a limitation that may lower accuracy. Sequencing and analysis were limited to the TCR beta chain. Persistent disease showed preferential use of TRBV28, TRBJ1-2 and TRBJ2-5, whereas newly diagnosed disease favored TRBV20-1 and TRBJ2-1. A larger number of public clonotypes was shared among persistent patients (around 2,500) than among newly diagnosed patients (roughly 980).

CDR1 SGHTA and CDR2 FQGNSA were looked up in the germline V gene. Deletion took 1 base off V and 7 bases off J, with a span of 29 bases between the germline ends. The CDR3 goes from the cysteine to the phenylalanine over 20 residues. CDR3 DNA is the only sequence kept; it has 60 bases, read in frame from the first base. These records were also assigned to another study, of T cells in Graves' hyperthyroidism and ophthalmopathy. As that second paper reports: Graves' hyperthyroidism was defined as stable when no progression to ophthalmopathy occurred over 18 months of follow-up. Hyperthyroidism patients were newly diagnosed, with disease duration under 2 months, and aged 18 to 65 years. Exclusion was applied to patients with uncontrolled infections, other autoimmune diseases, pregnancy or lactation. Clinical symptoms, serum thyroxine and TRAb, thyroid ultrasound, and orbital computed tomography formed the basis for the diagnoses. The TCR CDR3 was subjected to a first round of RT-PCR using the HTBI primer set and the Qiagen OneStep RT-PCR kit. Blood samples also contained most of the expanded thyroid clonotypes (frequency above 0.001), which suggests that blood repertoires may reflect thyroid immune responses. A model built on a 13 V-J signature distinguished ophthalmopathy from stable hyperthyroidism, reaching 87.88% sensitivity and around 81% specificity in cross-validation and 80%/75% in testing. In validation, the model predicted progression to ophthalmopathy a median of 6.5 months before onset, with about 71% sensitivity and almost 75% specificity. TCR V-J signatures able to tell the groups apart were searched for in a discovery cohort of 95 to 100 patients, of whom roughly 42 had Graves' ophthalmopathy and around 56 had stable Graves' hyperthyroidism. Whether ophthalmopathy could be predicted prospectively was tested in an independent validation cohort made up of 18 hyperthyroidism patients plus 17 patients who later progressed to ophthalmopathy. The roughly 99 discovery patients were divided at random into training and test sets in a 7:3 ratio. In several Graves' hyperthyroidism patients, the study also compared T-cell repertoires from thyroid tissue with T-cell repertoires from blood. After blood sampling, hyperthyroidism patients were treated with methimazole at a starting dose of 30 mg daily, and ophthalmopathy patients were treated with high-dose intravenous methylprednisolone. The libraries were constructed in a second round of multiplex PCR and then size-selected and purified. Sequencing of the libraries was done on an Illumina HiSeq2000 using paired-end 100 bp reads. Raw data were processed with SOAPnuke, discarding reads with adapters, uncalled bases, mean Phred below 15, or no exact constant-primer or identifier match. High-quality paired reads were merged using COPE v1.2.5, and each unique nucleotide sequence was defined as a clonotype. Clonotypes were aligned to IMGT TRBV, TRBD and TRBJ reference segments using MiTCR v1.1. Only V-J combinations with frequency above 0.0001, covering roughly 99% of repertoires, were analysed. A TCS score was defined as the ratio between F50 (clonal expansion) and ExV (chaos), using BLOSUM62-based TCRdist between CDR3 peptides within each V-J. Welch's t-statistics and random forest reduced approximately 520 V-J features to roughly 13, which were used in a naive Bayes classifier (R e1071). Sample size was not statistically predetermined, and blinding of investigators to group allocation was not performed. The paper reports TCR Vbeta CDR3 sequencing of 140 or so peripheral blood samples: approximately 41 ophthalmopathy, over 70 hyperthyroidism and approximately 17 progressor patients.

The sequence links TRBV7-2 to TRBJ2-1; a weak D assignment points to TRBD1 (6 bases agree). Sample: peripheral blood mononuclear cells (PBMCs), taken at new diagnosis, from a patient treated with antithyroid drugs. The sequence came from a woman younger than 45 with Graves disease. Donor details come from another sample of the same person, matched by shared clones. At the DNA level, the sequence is TGTGCCAGCAGCTTAGTTGCGTGGCCAGGGGCTCTCGGAAGCTCGAATGAGCAGTTCTTC. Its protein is CASSLVAWPGALGSSNEQFF.